The rows below give T cell receptor beta chains drawn from one sample of a study of sequential checkpoint blockade in melanoma. TCRdb keeps only in-frame clones here, not all; method: immunoSEQ multiplex PCR. The table lists about 20,000 clones, 73% of them singletons. The sample consisted of tumor tissue (inferred from file names), taken from a patient given nivolumab and ipilimumab in sequence. These receptors came from a human donor with melanoma. Both conserved end residues are part of each CDR3. A D gene is named only where the DNA matches it firmly. Not every row has a clone size; where given, it reads once, few, many or a size class.

V	size	J	D	CDR3	DNA
TRBV19	NA	TRBJ2-2	NA	CASSIRGVPSNTGELFF	TGTGCCAGTAGTATAAGGGGGGTTCCTTCGAACACCGGGGAGCTGTTTTTT
TRBV6-8	NA	TRBJ1-2	TRBD1	CASRPTGTGGYTF	TGTGCCAGCAGGCCAACCGGGACAGGGGGCTACACCTTC
TRBV8-2	NA	TRBJ2-5	NA	CASSRSGGYQETQYF	TGTGCCAGCAGTCGTAGCGGGGGGTACCAAGAGACCCAGTACTTC
TRBV28	few	TRBJ2-5	TRBD2	CASSILARVRETQYF	TGTGCCAGCAGCATACTAGCGCGGGTTCGGGAGACCCAGTACTTC
TRBV5-1	NA	TRBJ1-6	NA	CASSFRVDSYNSPLHF	TGCGCCAGCAGCTTCAGGGTAGACTCCTATAATTCACCCCTCCACTTT
TRBV7-5	NA	TRBJ2-2	NA	CASSPDDRTNTGELFF	TGTGCCAGCAGCCCTGATGACAGGACGAACACCGGGGAGCTGTTTTTT
TRBV7-6	NA	TRBJ1-5	NA	CASSSGVARRPQHF	TGTGCCAGCAGCTCAGGGGTTGCTAGGAGGCCCCAGCATTTT
TRBV7-6	NA	TRBJ2-5	NA	CASSAEVGRGTQYF	TGTGCCAGCAGTGCCGAGGTCGGGCGCGGGACCCAGTACTTC
TRBV19	NA	TRBJ1-1	NA	CASNPGAGTEAFF	TGTGCCAGCAATCCTGGGGCTGGCACTGAAGCTTTCTTT
TRBV6-8	NA	TRBJ2-1	NA	CASDLVKRNIYNEQFF	TGTGCCAGCGATTTAGTCAAAAGGAACATATACAATGAGCAGTTCTTC
TRBV29-1	once	TRBJ2-7	TRBD1	CSVLFADRGYEQYF	TGCAGCGTTCTCTTCGCGGACAGGGGCTACGAGCAGTACTTC
TRBV15	NA	TRBJ2-3	TRBD1	CATSSQGIPTDTQYF	TGTGCCACCAGCTCACAGGGGATCCCCACAGATACGCAGTATTTT
TRBV25-1	NA	TRBJ1-4	NA	CASSELGWDTNEKLFF	TGTGCCAGCAGTGAATTAGGTTGGGATACTAATGAAAAACTGTTTTTT
TRBV25-1	NA	TRBJ2-1	TRBD2	CASSELGSSGIMNEQFF	TGTGCCAGCAGTGAATTAGGTTCTAGCGGGATCATGAATGAGCAGTTCTTC
TRBV9	NA	TRBJ2-2	TRBD1	CASSVVTGPPNTGELFF	TGTGCCAGCAGCGTAGTGACAGGGCCCCCGAACACCGGGGAGCTGTTTTTT
TRBV19	NA	TRBJ2-2	NA	CASSISPTNTGELFF	TGTGCCAGTAGTATTTCCCCAACGAACACCGGGGAGCTGTTTTTT
TRBV6-8	NA	TRBJ2-5	NA	CASSSRRGGETQYF	TGTGCCAGCAGTTCAAGGAGAGGGGGAGAGACCCAGTACTTC
TRBV6-7	NA	TRBJ2-1	NA	CASKRENEQFF	TGTGCCAGCAAACGGGAGAATGAGCAGTTCTTC
TRBV9	NA	TRBJ1-2	NA	CASTRDNYGYTF	TGTGCCAGCACTAGGGATAACTATGGCTACACCTTC
TRBV19	NA	TRBJ2-7	TRBD2	CASSIPGWPSGSSEQYF	TGTGCCAGTAGTATCCCGGGATGGCCTAGCGGGAGTAGTGAGCAGTACTTC
TRBV10-2	NA	TRBJ1-2	NA	CASRYRSLGPYTF	TGCGCCAGCAGATATCGGAGCCTTGGACCTTACACCTTC
TRBV19	once	TRBJ1-2	NA	CASSSGGANYGYTF	TGTGCCAGTAGTAGCGGGGGAGCTAACTATGGCTACACCTTC
TRBV6-8	few	TRBJ2-1	TRBD1	CASSHRTGLHNEQFF	TGTGCCAGCAGCCACCGGACAGGGCTCCACAATGAGCAGTTCTTC
TRBV10-2	few	TRBJ2-7	TRBD1	CASRYRGSSYEQYF	TGCGCCAGCAGATACAGGGGCAGCTCCTACGAGCAGTACTTC
TRBV6-8	few	TRBJ2-5	NA	CASRIGIGETQYF	TGTGCCAGCAGAATCGGCATTGGGGAGACCCAGTACTTC
TRBV18	NA	TRBJ2-3	NA	CASSPIPARGRDTQYF	TGTGCCAGCTCACCAATCCCCGCCCGGGGGAGGGATACGCAGTATTTT
TRBV10-1	NA	TRBJ1-1	NA	CASSDNRYTEAFF	TGCGCCAGCAGTGATAATAGGTACACTGAAGCTTTCTTT
TRBV19	NA	TRBJ2-2	NA	CASSILGHYSNTGELFF	TGTGCCAGTAGTATACTGGGACACTACTCGAACACCGGGGAGCTGTTTTTT
TRBV28	few	TRBJ1-1	TRBD1	CATGGSAHEYTEAFF	TGTGCCACAGGGGGCTCGGCCCACGAGTACACTGAAGCTTTCTTT
TRBV29-1	few	TRBJ1-1	TRBD1	CSGDRMNTEAFF	TGCAGCGGGGACAGAATGAACACTGAAGCTTTCTTT
TRBV28	NA	TRBJ1-5	TRBD1	CASTFGQGVYSNQPQHF	TGTGCCAGCACCTTCGGGCAGGGGGTTTATAGCAATCAGCCCCAGCATTTT
TRBV6-8	NA	TRBJ2-7	NA	CASSYFLGYEQYF	TGTGCCAGCAGTTACTTCCTAGGCTACGAGCAGTACTTC
TRBV6-8	NA	TRBJ2-3	NA	CASSYSFRLATDTQYF	TGTGCCAGCAGTTACTCGTTTAGATTAGCTACAGATACGCAGTATTTT
TRBV6-4	NA	TRBJ1-5	TRBD1	CASRAGTVNQPQHF	TGTGCCAGCAGAGCCGGGACAGTGAATCAGCCCCAGCATTTT
TRBV19	NA	TRBJ2-5	TRBD1	CASSKGTVKETQYF	TGTGCCAGTAGTAAAGGGACAGTTAAAGAGACCCAGTACTTC
TRBV19	NA	TRBJ1-1	NA	CASSPGGGATEAFF	TGTGCCAGCTCTCCCGGAGGGGGAGCCACTGAAGCTTTCTTT
TRBV12-5	NA	TRBJ2-3	NA	CASPDTDTQYF	TGTGCCAGCCCCGACACAGATACGCAGTATTTT
TRBV19	NA	TRBJ2-5	NA	CASSGGGNQETQYF	TGTGCCAGTAGTGGAGGAGGGAACCAAGAGACCCAGTACTTC
TRBV11-3	NA	TRBJ1-2	NA	CASSVSARALSYGYTF	TGTGCCAGCAGCGTTAGTGCCAGGGCCCTTTCCTATGGCTACACCTTC
TRBV4-1	NA	TRBJ2-7	TRBD2	CASSQGQTPGLAYEQYF	TGCGCCAGCAGCCAAGGACAGACACCGGGACTAGCATACGAGCAGTACTTC
TRBV28	NA	TRBJ2-7	TRBD2	CASSDTSGRNYEQYF	TGTGCCAGCAGTGACACTAGCGGTCGAAACTACGAGCAGTACTTC
TRBV19	once	TRBJ2-7	TRBD1	CASRPRDRPGQYF	TGTGCCAGTAGACCTCGGGACAGACCCGGGCAGTACTTC
TRBV12-1	NA	TRBJ1-4	NA	CASSLGSSHEKLFF	TGTGCCAGCAGCTTGGGCTCGTCACATGAAAAACTGTTTTTT
TRBV28	NA	TRBJ2-3	TRBD2	CASSPWREGTDTQYF	TGTGCCAGCAGCCCCTGGCGGGAGGGCACAGATACGCAGTATTTT
TRBV19	NA	TRBJ1-4	NA	CASSTLDEKLFF	TGTGCCAGTAGTACCCTGGATGAAAAACTGTTTTTT
TRBV9	NA	TRBJ2-7	TRBD2	CASSTRGESYEQYF	TGTGCCAGCAGCACACGGGGGGAATCCTACGAGCAGTACTTC
TRBV7-6	NA	TRBJ1-3	NA	CARSLRQGSGNTIYF	TGTGCCAGAAGCTTGAGGCAGGGCTCTGGAAACACCATATATTTT
TRBV12-1	NA	TRBJ2-1	NA	CASSQDRTNHNEQFF	TGTGCCAGCAGCCAAGACAGGACTAACCACAATGAGCAGTTCTTC
TRBV14	NA	TRBJ1-2	NA	CASSQGTNPYGYTF	TGTGCCAGCAGCCAAGGGACGAACCCCTATGGCTACACCTTC
TRBV14	NA	TRBJ1-1	TRBD1	CASSRDRGSTEAFF	TGTGCCAGCAGCCGGGACAGGGGTTCCACTGAAGCTTTCTTT
TRBV19	NA	TRBJ1-2	NA	CASSISSSRGYTF	TGTGCCAGTAGTATCTCTTCTAGCCGTGGCTACACCTTC
TRBV15	NA	TRBJ2-7	NA	CATSRDTGSWGEQYF	TGTGCCACCAGCAGAGACACAGGGAGTTGGGGCGAGCAGTACTTC
TRBV29-1	NA	TRBJ1-5	NA	CSVESARAQPQHF	TGCAGCGTTGAAAGTGCGAGGGCGCAGCCCCAGCATTTT
TRBV5-1	NA	TRBJ1-1	TRBD1	CASSLVVTTRGPEAFF	TGCGCCAGCAGCCTGGTAGTTACCACCAGGGGGCCTGAAGCTTTCTTT
TRBV18	NA	TRBJ2-7	NA	CASSPPGPYEQYF	TGTGCCAGCTCACCACCTGGCCCTTACGAGCAGTACTTC
TRBV18	few	TRBJ1-1	NA	CASSPSGPIGGTEAFF	TGTGCCAGCTCACCCTCAGGGCCCATTGGCGGCACTGAAGCTTTCTTT
TRBV23-1	NA	TRBJ1-1	TRBD1	CASSQGTASKAFF	TGCGCCAGCAGCCAGGGGACAGCCAGTAAAGCTTTCTTT
TRBV6-4	NA	TRBJ2-2	NA	CASSSGQNTGELFF	TGTGCCAGCAGTTCCGGACAGAACACCGGGGAGCTGTTTTTT
TRBV30	NA	TRBJ2-7	NA	CAWSVVLFYEQYF	TGTGCCTGGAGTGTGGTGCTCTTCTACGAGCAGTACTTC